A selection of T cell receptor beta chains follows, all from one sample in a study of technical replicates of blood from several donors. The data were produced by immunoSEQ multiplex PCR, yet TCRdb's version contains in-frame clones alone and is incomplete. The top ten hold roughly 5% of the sample, which has around 69,000 clones, around 86% seen once. The source material was PBMCs. The receptors were gathered from a human donor in good health. Some clones in this sample may be carry-over from other donors' samples. The CDR3 runs from the conserved cysteine through the conserved F or W. D genes are given only for firm matches. Rows give clone size only sometimes, using once, few, many, or a class for an expanded clone.

TRBV30	14	TRBJ1-3	NA	NA	CAWSRAGLGNTIYF	TGTGCCTGGAGTCGTGCAGGGCTTGGAAACACCATATATTTT
TRBV10-3	18	TRBJ2-1	TRBD2	once	CAISDGTASGTFLNEQFF	TGTGCCATCAGTGACGGTACCGCTAGCGGCACCTTTCTCAATGAGCAGTTCTTC
TRBV7-8	13	TRBJ2-7	NA	few	CASSYSTTYEQYF	TGTGCCAGCAGTTACAGTACCACCTACGAGCAGTACTTC
TRBV14	15	TRBJ2-7	TRBD1	NA	CASSRPGTGPYEQYF	TGTGCCAGCAGCCGCCCCGGGACAGGTCCCTACGAGCAGTACTTC
TRBV5-5	14	TRBJ1-1	NA	NA	CASSSTPSYPEAFF	TGTGCCAGCAGCTCAACCCCATCCTACCCTGAAGCTTTCTTT
TRBV13	16	TRBJ2-7	TRBD2	NA	CASSMRTSGRGYEQYF	TGTGCCAGCAGCATGAGGACTAGCGGGAGGGGCTACGAGCAGTACTTC
TRBV5-8	14	TRBJ2-7	NA	NA	CASSLTPGLYEQYF	TGTGCCAGCAGCTTGACCCCGGGACTCTACGAGCAGTACTTC
TRBV19	13	TRBJ2-7	TRBD2	once	CASRLREQYEQYF	TGTGCCAGTAGACTGCGGGAGCAATACGAGCAGTACTTC
TRBV19	14	TRBJ1-5	NA	NA	CASKGPGSNQPQHF	TGTGCCAGTAAGGGGCCAGGGTCTAATCAGCCCCAGCATTTT
TRBV5-4	15	TRBJ2-1	NA	NA	CASSLGGADHNEQFF	TGTGCCAGCAGCTTGGGGGGAGCGGACCACAATGAGCAGTTCTTC
TRBV7-9	13	TRBJ2-3	NA	once	CASRASVADTQYF	TGTGCCAGCAGGGCAAGTGTGGCAGATACGCAGTATTTT
TRBV7-9	14	TRBJ2-7	TRBD2	once	CASSLAGLAGRQYF	TGTGCCAGCAGCTTAGCGGGACTAGCGGGAAGGCAGTACTTC
TRBV5-1	15	TRBJ2-3	NA	NA	CASSFTGDAADTQYF	TGCGCCAGCAGCTTCACGGGGGACGCAGCTGATACGCAGTATTTT
TRBV4-3	20	TRBJ2-2	TRBD1	NA	CASSQESRTGWQEDTGELFF	TGCGCCAGCAGCCAAGAGTCACGGACAGGGTGGCAGGAGGACACCGGGGAGCTGTTTTTT